One and the same sample provided the 3 T cell receptor beta chains below, sequenced in a study of a mutant IDH1 vaccine in newly diagnosed glioma. No antigen has been identified for these receptors. Time point defined: week 47, end of study. In every dose of vaccine, 300 ug of mutant IDH1 20-mer peptide was given alongside topical imiquimod. Profiled with immunoSEQ multiplex PCR; TCRdb holds only in-frame clones, not every one. Of under 60,000 clones listed, 76% are singletons. The material sequenced was PBMCs, taken from a glioma patient whose treatment included an IDH1 peptide vaccine. Every receptor here comes from a woman between 40 and 55 years old with glioma. Some clones in this sample may be carry-over from other donors' samples.

This clone was recorded only once. The chain links TRBV5-6 to TRBJ2-7; TRBD2 is a possible D gene (5 bases). CDR3 size: 14 residues. Germline V gives CDR1 SGHDT, CDR2 YYEEEE. The ends were cut back, 0 bases at V and 2 bases at J, with 9 bases in the middle. The CDR3 nucleotides are TGTGCCAGCAGCTTGGGAGGGTCGACCTACGAGCAGTACTTC. It codes for CASSLGGSTYEQYF. Variable domain in full (rest from reference TRBV5-6 and TRBJ2-7): DAGVTQSPTHLIKTRGQQVTLRCSPKSGHDTVSWYQQALGQGPQFIFQYYEEEERQRGNFPDRFSGHQFPNYSSELNVNALLLGDSALYLCASSLGGSTYEQYFGPGTRLTVT.

V and J are TRBV2 and TRBJ2-3; 9 bases line up with TRBD2. The CDR3 covers 15 residues. V trimming: 7 bases; J trimming: 3 bases; junction bases outside the gene matches: 8. CDR1 and CDR2 from the germline V gene are SNHLY and FYNNEI. The CDR3 bases are TGTGCCAGCAATGTAGCGGGGGCCCAGACAGATACGCAGTATTTT. This translates into CASNVAGAQTDTQYF.

This clone appeared a few times. The chain uses TRBV4-3 and TRBJ2-7; D might be TRBD1 or TRBD2, each matching 6 bases. Germline V CDR1 and CDR2: LGHNA, YSLEER. The V gene lost 2 bases and the J gene lost 4 bases, with 15 bases spanning the gap. The CDR3 has 15 residues. The CDR3 reads CASSQHTKGGYEQYF. The CDR3 DNA follows: TGCGCCAGCAGCCAACATACGAAAGGGGGGTACGAGCAGTACTTC.